This T cell receptor beta chain was identified during a study of shared clonotypes between healthy human individuals. Study-level findings and limits: Naive subsets generally had larger estimated richness than memory subsets. Sharing across a few donors was seen in roughly 5% of naive CD4 clonotypes. Measured sharing among donors was expected to vary with sequencing depth.

This table comes from immunoSEQ multiplex PCR, and its TCRdb copy is limited to in-frame clones, with some not included. This table has 600,000 to 750,000 clones, 72% appearing once. Details on this clone: The antigen remains unidentified.

The sequenced sample was memory CD4+ T cells sorted from blood. Subset: CD45RA-negative fraction. The TCR was taken from a woman aged 25 to 45 in good health.

CDR3 DNA: TGTGCCAGCACCCAACTTTCCGAGGAAAAACTGTTTTTT. This sequence encodes CASTQLSEEKLFF. The V and J genes are TRBV6-6 and TRBJ1-4; D is ambiguous. The CDR3 extends over 13 amino acids. CDR1 is MNHNY, CDR2 SVGAGI, per germline (reference sequence). With 7 bases removed from V and 8 bases from J, the gap between germline ends came to 14 bases.